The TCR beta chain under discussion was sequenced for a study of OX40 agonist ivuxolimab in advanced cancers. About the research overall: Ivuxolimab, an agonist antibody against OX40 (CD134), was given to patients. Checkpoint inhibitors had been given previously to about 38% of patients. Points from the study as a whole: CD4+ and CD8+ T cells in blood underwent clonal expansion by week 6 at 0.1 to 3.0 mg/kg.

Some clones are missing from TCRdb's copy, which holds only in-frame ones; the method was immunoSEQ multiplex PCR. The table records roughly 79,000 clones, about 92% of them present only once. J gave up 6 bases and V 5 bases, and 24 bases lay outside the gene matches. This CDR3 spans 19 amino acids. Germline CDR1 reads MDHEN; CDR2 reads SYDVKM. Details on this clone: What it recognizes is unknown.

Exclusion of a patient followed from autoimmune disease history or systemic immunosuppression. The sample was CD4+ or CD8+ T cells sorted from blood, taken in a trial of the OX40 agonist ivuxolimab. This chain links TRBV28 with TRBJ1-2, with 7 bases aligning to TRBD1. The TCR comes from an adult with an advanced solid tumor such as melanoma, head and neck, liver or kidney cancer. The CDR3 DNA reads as TGTGCCAGCAGTCCTAGCCCAGGGAACCGGGACAGCGTAAAAGATGGCTACACCTTC. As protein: CASSPSPGNRDSVKDGYTF.